This passage covers 5 T cell receptor beta chains from one sample sequenced in a study of blood T cell repertoires in COVID-19. Using immunoSEQ multiplex PCR, the repertoire was profiled, and TCRdb retains in-frame clones only, with some absent. The sample lists about 250,000 clones, approximately 86% occurring once. Sequencing was carried out using peripheral blood. These receptor sequences come from an elderly man with acute or convalescent COVID-19.

Here the CDR3 reads CASSSGQEGEKLFF. The CDR3 DNA follows: TGCGCCAGCAGCTCCGGACAGGAAGGAGAAAAACTGTTTTTT. This chain connects TRBV5-1 to TRBJ1-4; 7 positions agree with TRBD1. Germline CDR1 and CDR2: SGHRS and YFSETQ. V was pared by 3 bases and J by 8 bases, with 7 bases of the junction left unmatched. The length of the CDR3 is 14 residues.

V usage is TRBV7-2 and J usage is TRBJ2-3; 7 bases map to TRBD1. From germline, CDR1 is SGHTA and CDR2 FQGNSA. V lost 0 bases and J lost 6; bases outside the gene matches: 6. CDR3 size: 15 residues. Here the CDR3 reads CASSLAPTGADTQYF. The CDR3 coding sequence is TGTGCCAGCAGCTTAGCTCCAACAGGGGCCGATACGCAGTATTTT.

This clone was counted between two and nine times. This chain joins TRBV28 and TRBJ1-1, with D perhaps matching TRBD1 (6 bases). Trimming stripped 5 bases from V and 0 bases from J, with 10 bases between. This CDR3 has 14 amino acids. CDR1 and CDR2 from the germline V gene are MDHEN and SYDVKM. CDR3 sequence (DNA): TGTGCCAGCAGTCCCACAGGGATGAACACTGAAGCTTTCTTT. Translation: CASSPTGMNTEAFF.

The V gene is TRBV6-5, the J gene TRBJ1-1; TRBD1 aligns across 10 bases. CDR1 and CDR2 from the germline V gene are MNHEY and SVGAGI. This CDR3 is built from 16 residues. V shed 0 bases, J shed 0 bases, and the junction held 1 base outside the gene matches. The CDR3 bases are TGTGCCAGCAGTTACTCGACAGGGGGCATGAACACTGAAGCTTTCTTT. Its translation is CASSYSTGGMNTEAFF.

This chain joins TRBV27 and TRBJ1-5; the match to TRBD1 covers 9 bases. This CDR3 comprises 14 residues. CDR1 is MNHEY and CDR2 is SMNVEV in the germline V gene (reference sequence). V shed 6 bases, J shed 9 bases, and the junction held 9 bases outside the gene matches. This chain's CDR3 is CASSMDRGGSPQHF. The DNA of the CDR3 is TGTGCCAGCAGCATGGACAGGGGAGGCTCGCCCCAGCATTTT.